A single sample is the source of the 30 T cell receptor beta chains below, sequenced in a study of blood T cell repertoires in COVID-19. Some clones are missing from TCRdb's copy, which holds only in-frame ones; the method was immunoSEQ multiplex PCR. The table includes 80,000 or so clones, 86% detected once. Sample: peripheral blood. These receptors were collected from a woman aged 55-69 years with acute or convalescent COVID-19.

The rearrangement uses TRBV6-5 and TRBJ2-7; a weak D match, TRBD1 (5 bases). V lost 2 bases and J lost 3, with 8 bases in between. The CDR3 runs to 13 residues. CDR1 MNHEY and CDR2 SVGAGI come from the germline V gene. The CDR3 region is CASSYRGGYEQYF. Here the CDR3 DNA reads TGTGCCAGCAGTTACAGGGGCGGCTACGAGCAGTACTTC.

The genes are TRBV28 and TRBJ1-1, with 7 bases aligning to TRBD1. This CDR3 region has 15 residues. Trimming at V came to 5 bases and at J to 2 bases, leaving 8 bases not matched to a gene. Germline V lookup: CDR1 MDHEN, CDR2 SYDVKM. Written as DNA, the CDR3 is TGTGCCAGCAGTCCTGGACAGGCACCTAACACTGAAGCTTTCTTT. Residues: CASSPGQAPNTEAFF.

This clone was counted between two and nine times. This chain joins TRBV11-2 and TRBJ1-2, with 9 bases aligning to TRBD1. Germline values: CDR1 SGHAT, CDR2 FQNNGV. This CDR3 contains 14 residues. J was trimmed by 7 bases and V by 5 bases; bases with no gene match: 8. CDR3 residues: CASSTRDRDSGYTF. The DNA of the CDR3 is TGTGCCAGCAGCACCAGGGACAGGGATAGTGGCTACACCTTC.

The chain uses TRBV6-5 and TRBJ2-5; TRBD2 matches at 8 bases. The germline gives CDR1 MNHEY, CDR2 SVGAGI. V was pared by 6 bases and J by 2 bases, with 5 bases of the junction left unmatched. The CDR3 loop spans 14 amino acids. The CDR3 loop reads CASRPAGGQETQYF. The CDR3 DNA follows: TGTGCCAGCAGACCCGCGGGGGGACAAGAGACCCAGTACTTC.

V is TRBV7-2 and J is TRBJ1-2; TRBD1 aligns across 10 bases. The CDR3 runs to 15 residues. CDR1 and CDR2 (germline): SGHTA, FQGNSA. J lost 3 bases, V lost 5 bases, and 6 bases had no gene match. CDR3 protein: CASSAPGQGDYGYTF. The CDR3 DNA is TGTGCCAGCAGCGCCCCAGGACAGGGGGACTATGGCTACACCTTC.

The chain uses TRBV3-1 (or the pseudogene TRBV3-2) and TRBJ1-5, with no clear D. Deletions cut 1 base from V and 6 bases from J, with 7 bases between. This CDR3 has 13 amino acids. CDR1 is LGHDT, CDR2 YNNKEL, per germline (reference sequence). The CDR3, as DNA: TGTGCCAGCAGCCAAGTCAGCGGTCAGCCCCAGCATTTT. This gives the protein CASSQVSGQPQHF.

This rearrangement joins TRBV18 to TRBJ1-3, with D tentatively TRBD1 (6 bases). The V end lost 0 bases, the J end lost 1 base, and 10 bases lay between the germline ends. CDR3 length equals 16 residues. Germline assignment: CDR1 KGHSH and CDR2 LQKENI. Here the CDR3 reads CASSPPSQGSGNTIYF. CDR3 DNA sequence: TGTGCCAGCTCACCACCGTCGCAGGGGTCTGGAAACACCATATATTTT.

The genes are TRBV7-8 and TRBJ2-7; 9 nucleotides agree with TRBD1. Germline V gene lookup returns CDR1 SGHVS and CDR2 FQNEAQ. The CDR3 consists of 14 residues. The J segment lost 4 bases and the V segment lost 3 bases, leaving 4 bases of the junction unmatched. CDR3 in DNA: TGTGCCAGCAGCTTGGACAGGGGTTTTTACGAGCAGTACTTC. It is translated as CASSLDRGFYEQYF. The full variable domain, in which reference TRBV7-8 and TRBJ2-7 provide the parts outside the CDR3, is GAGVSQSPRYKVAKRGQDVALRCDPISGHVSLFWYQQALGQGPEFLTYFQNEAQLDKSGLPSDRFFAERPEGSVSTLKIQRTQQEDSAVYLCASSLDRGFYEQYFGPGTRLTVT.

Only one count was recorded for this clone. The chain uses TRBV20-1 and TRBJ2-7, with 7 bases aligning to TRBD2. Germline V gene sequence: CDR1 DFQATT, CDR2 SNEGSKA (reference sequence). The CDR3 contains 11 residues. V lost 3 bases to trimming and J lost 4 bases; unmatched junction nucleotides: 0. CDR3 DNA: TGCAGTGCTAGCGGGGGGTACGAGCAGTACTTC. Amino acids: CSASGGYEQYF.

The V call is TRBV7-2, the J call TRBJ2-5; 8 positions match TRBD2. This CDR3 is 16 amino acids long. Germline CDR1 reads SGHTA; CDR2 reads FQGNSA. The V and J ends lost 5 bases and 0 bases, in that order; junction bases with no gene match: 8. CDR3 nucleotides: TGTGCCAGCAGCCCGACCGGGGGGGCGAACCAAGAGACCCAGTACTTC. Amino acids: CASSPTGGANQETQYF.

CDR3 residues: CASSLEKGGEQYF. Here the CDR3 DNA reads TGTGCCAGCAGCTTAGAAAAAGGGGGCGAGCAGTACTTC. This chain joins TRBV11-2 and TRBJ2-7; a weak D match, TRBD1 (6 bases). The CDR3 is 13 residues long. V was pared by 0 bases and J by 6 bases, with 9 bases between. Germline assignment: CDR1 SGHAT and CDR2 FQNNGV.

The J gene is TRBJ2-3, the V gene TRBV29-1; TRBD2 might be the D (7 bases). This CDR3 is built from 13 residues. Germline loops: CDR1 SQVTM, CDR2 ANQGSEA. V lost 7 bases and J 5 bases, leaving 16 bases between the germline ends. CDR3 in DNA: TGCAGCGCTGCCAGAGGGGGGGGAGATACGCAGTATTTT. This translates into CSAARGGGDTQYF.

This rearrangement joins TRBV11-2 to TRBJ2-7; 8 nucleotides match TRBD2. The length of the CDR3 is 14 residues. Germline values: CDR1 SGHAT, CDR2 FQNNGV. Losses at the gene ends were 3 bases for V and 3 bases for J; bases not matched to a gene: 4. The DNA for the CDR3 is TGTGCCAGCAGCTTGTCGGGGGGGGACTACGAGCAGTACTTC. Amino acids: CASSLSGGDYEQYF.

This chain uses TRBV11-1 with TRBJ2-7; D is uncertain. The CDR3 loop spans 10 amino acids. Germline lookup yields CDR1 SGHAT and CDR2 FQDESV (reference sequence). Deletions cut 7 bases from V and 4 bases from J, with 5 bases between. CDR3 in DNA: TGTGCCAGCAACATTTACGAGCAGTACTTC. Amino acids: CASNIYEQYF.

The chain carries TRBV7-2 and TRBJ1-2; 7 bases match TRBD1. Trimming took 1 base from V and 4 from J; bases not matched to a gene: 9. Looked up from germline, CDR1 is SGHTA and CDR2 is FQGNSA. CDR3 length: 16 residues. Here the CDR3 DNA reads TGTGCCAGCAGCTTAGACTGGGACAGCAAAAGCTATGGCTACACCTTC. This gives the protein CASSLDWDSKSYGYTF.

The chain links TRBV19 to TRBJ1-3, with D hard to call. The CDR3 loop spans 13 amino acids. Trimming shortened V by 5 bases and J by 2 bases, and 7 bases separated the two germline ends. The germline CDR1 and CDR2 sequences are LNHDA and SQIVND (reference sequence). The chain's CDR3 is CASSRLTGNTIYF. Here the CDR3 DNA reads TGTGCCAGTAGTCGACTGACTGGAAACACCATATATTTT.

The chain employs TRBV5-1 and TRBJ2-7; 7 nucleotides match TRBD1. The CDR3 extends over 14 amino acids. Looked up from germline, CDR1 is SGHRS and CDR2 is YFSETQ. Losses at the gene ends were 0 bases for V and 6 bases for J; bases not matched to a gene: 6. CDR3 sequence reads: CASSLVDRPIEQYF. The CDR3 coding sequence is TGCGCCAGCAGCTTGGTGGACAGGCCCATCGAGCAGTACTTC.

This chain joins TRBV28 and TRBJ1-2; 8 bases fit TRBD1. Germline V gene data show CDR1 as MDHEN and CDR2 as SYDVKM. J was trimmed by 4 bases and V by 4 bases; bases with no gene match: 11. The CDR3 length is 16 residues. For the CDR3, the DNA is TGTGCCAGCAGTTCCCAGGGGGCGCGGATTCGCTATGGCTACACCTTC. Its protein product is CASSSQGARIRYGYTF.

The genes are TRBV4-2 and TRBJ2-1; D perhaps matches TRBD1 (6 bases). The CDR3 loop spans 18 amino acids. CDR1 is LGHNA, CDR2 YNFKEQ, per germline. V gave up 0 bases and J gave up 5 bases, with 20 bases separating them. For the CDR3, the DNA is TGTGCCAGCAGCCAAGATTTTGGGGGCGAATTACCGAACAATGAGCAGTTCTTC. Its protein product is CASSQDFGGELPNNEQFF.

This CDR3 is CASSLGGWGTEAFF. CDR3 in DNA: TGTGCCAGCAGCCTAGGAGGCTGGGGCACTGAAGCTTTCTTT. The chain carries TRBV3-1 (or the pseudogene TRBV3-2) and TRBJ1-1; D is ambiguous. V gave up 4 bases and J gave up 4 bases, with 13 bases separating them. Germline values: CDR1 LGHDT, CDR2 YNNKEL (reference sequence). The CDR3 is 14 amino acids.

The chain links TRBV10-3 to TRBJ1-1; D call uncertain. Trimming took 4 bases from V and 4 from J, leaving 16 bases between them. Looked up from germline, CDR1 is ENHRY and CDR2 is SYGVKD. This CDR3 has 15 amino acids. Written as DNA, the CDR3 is TGTGCCATCAGTGCTCGGGAGTCGGACGGCACTGAAGCTTTCTTT. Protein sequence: CAISARESDGTEAFF.

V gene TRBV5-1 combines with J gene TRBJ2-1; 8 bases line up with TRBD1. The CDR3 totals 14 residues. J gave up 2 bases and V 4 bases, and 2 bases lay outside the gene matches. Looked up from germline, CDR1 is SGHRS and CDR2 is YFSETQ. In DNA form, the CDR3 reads TGCGCCAGCAGCGGGACAGGTCCCTACAATGAGCAGTTCTTC. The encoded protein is CASSGTGPYNEQFF.

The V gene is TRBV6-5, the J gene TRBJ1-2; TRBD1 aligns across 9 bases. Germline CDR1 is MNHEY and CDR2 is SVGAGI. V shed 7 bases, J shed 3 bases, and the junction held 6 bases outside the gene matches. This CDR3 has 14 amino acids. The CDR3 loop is CASTPTGGHYGYTF. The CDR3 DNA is TGTGCCAGCACTCCTACAGGGGGCCACTATGGCTACACCTTC.

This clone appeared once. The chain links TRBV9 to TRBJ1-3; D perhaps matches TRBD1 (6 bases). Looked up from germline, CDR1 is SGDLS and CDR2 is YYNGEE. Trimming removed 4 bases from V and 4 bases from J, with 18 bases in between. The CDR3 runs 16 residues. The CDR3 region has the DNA TGTGCCAGCAGCTCCTCCGGGACAAGAGTAGGAAACACCATATATTTT. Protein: CASSSSGTRVGNTIYF. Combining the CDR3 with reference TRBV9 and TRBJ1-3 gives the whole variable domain DSGVTQTPKHLITATGQRVTLRCSPRSGDLSVYWYQQSLDQGLQFLIQYYNGEERAKGNILERFSAQQFPDLHSELNLSSLELGDSALYFCASSSSGTRVGNTIYFGEGSWLTVV.

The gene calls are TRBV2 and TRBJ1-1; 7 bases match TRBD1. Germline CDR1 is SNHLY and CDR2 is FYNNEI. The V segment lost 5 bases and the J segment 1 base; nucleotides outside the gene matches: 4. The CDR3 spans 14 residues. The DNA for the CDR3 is TGTGCCAGCAGTACCCGGACAGGGAACACTGAAGCTTTCTTT. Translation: CASSTRTGNTEAFF.

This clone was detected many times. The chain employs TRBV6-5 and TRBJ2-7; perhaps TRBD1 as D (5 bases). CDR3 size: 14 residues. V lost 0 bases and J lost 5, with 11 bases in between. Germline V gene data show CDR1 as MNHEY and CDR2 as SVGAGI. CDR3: CASSYSIQGHEQYF. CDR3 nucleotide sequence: TGTGCCAGCAGTTACTCGATTCAGGGCCACGAGCAGTACTTC.

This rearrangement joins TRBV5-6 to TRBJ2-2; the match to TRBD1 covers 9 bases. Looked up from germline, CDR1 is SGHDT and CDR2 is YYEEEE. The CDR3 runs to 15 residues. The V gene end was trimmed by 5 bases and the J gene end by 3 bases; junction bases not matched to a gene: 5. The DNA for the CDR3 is TGTGCCAGCAGTACAGGGGGCAAGTACACCGGGGAGCTGTTTTTT. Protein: CASSTGGKYTGELFF.

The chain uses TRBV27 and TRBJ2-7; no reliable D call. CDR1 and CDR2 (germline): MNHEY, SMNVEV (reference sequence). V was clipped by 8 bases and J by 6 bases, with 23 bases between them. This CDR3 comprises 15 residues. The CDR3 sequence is CASLTSPASGIEQYF. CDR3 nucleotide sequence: TGTGCCAGCCTCACCTCCCCCGCGTCCGGTATCGAGCAGTACTTC.

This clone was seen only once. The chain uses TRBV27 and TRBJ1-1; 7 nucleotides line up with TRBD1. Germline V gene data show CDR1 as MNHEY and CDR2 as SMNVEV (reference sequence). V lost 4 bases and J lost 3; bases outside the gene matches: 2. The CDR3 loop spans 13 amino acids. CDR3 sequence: CASSSTGYTEAFF. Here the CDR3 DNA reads TGTGCCAGCAGTTCGACAGGGTACACTGAAGCTTTCTTT.

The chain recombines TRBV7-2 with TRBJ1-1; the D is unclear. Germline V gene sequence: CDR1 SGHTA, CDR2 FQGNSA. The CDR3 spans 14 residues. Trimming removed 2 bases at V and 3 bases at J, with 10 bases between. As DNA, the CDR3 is TGTGCCAGCAGCTTACGGGTGGGAGACACTGAAGCTTTCTTT. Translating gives CASSLRVGDTEAFF.